The source of this T cell receptor (beta chain) is a study of beta chain features in type 1 diabetes. This CDR3 has 16 amino acids. V was trimmed by 4 bases and J by 0 bases, leaving 15 bases between them. Germline V gene data show CDR1 as SGHRS and CDR2 as YFSETQ. Sequenced material consisted of expressed TCRB transcripts (all of the isolated RNA was reverse transcribed). Data came from immunoSEQ multiplex PCR; TCRdb stores just in-frame clones and leaves some out. The table includes under 950,000 clones, 17% detected once. This clone was recorded a few times. This TCR derives from a woman between 18 and 30 years old in good health. This chain uses TRBV5-1 with TRBJ2-3; D may be TRBD1 or TRBD2 (6 bases each). Specimen: naive CD4+ T cells from blood. CDR3 nucleotides: TGCGCCAGCAGCCACCGACGAGGGGGGAGCACAGATACGCAGTATTTT. This sequence encodes CASSHRRGGSTDTQYF.